This is a list of T cell receptor beta chains from one sample in a study of regulatory T cells in long-lasting Graves disease. In TCRdb, the multiplex PCR reads were re-called with MiXCR into one record per CDR3 protein. The table records some 330,000 distinct CDR3 sequences, more than 20% of them present only once. Source: peripheral blood mononuclear cells (PBMCs), taken when the disease was refractory, from a patient treated with antithyroid drugs. The receptor set was obtained from a woman aged 40 to 50 with Graves disease. Both conserved end residues are part of each CDR3.

cdr3_aa cdr3_length j_call v_call
CASSLALAGGYEQYF 15 TRBJ2-7 TRBV11-2
CASSYTLGLDTQYF 14 TRBJ2-3 TRBV6-9
CASSYGVGGANVLTF 15 TRBJ2-6 TRBV6-5
CASSPGGTSGLYEQYF 16 TRBJ2-7 TRBV5-1
CASRVGHRDGYTF 13 TRBJ1-2 TRBV2
CASKPQGGEQYF 12 TRBJ2-7 TRBV7-9
CASSTGQGGTGELFF 15 TRBJ2-2 TRBV7-9
CASSQVRGTNEKLFF 15 TRBJ1-4 TRBV14
CASSLDSSYGNTIYF 15 TRBJ1-3 TRBV5-1
CASSPGITSGNTIYF 15 TRBJ1-3 TRBV9
CASSLNFYLSGRAGHTGELFF 21 TRBJ2-2 TRBV12-3/TRBV12-4
CASSFLRVEAFF 12 TRBJ1-1 TRBV28
CSALPRHSGANVLTF 15 TRBJ2-6 TRBV20-1
CASSPLTYEQYF 12 TRBJ2-7 TRBV7-2
CATSDFRDSGRQETQYF 17 TRBJ2-5 TRBV24-1
CASSLAAGGGSLAKNIQYF 19 TRBJ2-4 TRBV5-1
CASSIFLYQPQHF 13 TRBJ1-5 TRBV19
CASSLGGATGELFF 14 TRBJ2-2 TRBV28
CASRGPGYGYTF 12 TRBJ1-2 TRBV28
CASKPGVYGTQYF 13 TRBJ2-5 TRBV6-1
CAISETGQGEAKNIQYF 17 TRBJ2-4 TRBV10-3
CTEGETGVMEKLFF 14 TRBJ1-4 TRBV29-1
CASSSRDTSGREEETQYF 18 TRBJ2-5 TRBV7-9
CASSLFLAVGNEQFF 15 TRBJ2-1 TRBV12-3/TRBV12-4
CATSREVSGNTIYF 14 TRBJ1-3 TRBV15
CASSLEPQGRETQYF 15 TRBJ2-5 TRBV7-8
CASSLGVAGANVLTF 15 TRBJ2-6 TRBV7-9
CSALGRPYEQYF 12 TRBJ2-7 TRBV20-1
CSVDSGSYTGELFF 14 TRBJ2-2 TRBV29-1
CASSSGLAGPYNEQFF 16 TRBJ2-1 TRBV27
CASSPDRGSFYEQYF 15 TRBJ2-7 TRBV28
CASPHGGSGTDTQYF 15 TRBJ2-3 TRBV7-9
CASSYQNGGYEQYF 14 TRBJ2-7 TRBV6-5
CAISRTGKFF 10 TRBJ1-4 TRBV10-3
CASSQAGTGELFF 13 TRBJ2-2 TRBV6-1
CASSPRLGARYNEQFF 16 TRBJ2-1 TRBV9
CASSQRGITYNEQFF 15 TRBJ2-1 TRBV9
CASSEQTYTGELFF 14 TRBJ2-2 TRBV9